The 25 T cell receptor beta chains reported below all come from one sample, sequenced in a study of T cells in Graves' hyperthyroidism and ophthalmopathy. RNA transcripts gave rise to amplified TCR beta CDR3 regions. First-round RT-PCR of the TCR CDR3 relied on the HTBI primer set. MiXCR, applied by TCRdb to the multiplex PCR reads, yields one record per CDR3 protein. The top ten hold approximately 7.2% of the sample, which has about 640,000 distinct CDR3 sequences, roughly 46% seen once. Sequenced material: peripheral blood or thyroid tissue (not recorded which). The receptors were gathered from an adult man with Graves' disease, either hyperthyroidism or ophthalmopathy (not recorded which).

In this sample, this clonotype turned up a few times. This chain joins TRBV29-1 and TRBJ2-5; D gene unclear. This CDR3 has 14 amino acids. The germline V gene encodes CDR1 SQVTM and CDR2 ANQGSEA. Trimming took 0 bases from V and 0 from J, leaving 8 bases between them. The CDR3 spells CSVEDPKYQETQYF. CDR3 DNA: TGCAGCGTTGAAGATCCCAAGTACCAAGAGACCCAGTACTTC.

This clonotype was seen ten or more times. V and J are TRBV7-6 and TRBJ1-4; 8 bases are a match to TRBD1. Per the germline V gene, CDR1 is SGHVS and CDR2 is FNYEAQ. The CDR3 runs to 15 residues. The trim removed 5 bases at V and 4 bases at J, leaving 6 bases unmatched. The CDR3 is CASSPRTGSNEKLFF. CDR3 coding DNA: TGTGCCAGCAGCCCCAGGACAGGGAGTAATGAAAAACTGTTTTTT.

The chain recombines TRBV19 with TRBJ1-5, with D tentatively TRBD1 (6 bases). The CDR3 has 15 amino acids. The germline V and J ends were trimmed by 3 bases and 6 bases, with 15 bases remaining between them. Per germline, CDR1 LNHDA and CDR2 SQIVND (reference sequence). CDR3: CASSISGGISQPQHF. CDR3 DNA sequence: TGTGCCAGTAGTATCTCTGGGGGCATCAGTCAGCCCCAGCATTTT.

This clonotype was found many times. The genes are TRBV2 and TRBJ1-1; D remains ambiguous. There are 13 residues in the CDR3. V lost 3 bases and J lost 4, with 9 bases in between. CDR1 and CDR2 from the germline V gene are SNHLY and FYNNEI. The CDR3 nucleotides read TGTGCCAGCAGTGATCCAGTAGGCACTGAAGCTTTCTTT. It specifies CASSDPVGTEAFF.

V gene TRBV7-9 combines with J gene TRBJ1-4; possible D gene TRBD1, 5 bases. The CDR3 totals 16 residues. V dropped 3 bases and J dropped 5 bases, with 16 bases sitting between them. CDR1 is SEHNR and CDR2 is FQNEAQ in the germline V gene (reference sequence). DNA for the CDR3: TGTGCCAGCAGCTTGGCTGTCCGGGACCTGAATGAAAAACTGTTTTTT. It encodes CASSLAVRDLNEKLFF.

As to this clonotype: A read error may account for a junction end that differs from germline. V gene TRBV2 combines with J gene TRBJ2-2, with 8 bases identical to TRBD1. CDR1 and CDR2 from the germline V gene are SNHLY and FYNNEI. This CDR3 contains 14 residues. The DNA of the CDR3 is TGTGCCAGCAGTGAACCAGGGGGCACCGGGGTGCTGTTTTTT. Its translation: CASSEPGGTGVLFF.

This clonotype came up many times. CDR3 DNA sequence: TGTGCCAGCAGCCCTGGCCCAGCGAACACTGAAGCTTTCTTT. This gives the protein CASSPGPANTEAFF. The V call is TRBV7-8, the J call TRBJ1-1; no clear D gene. V was clipped by 5 bases and J by 1 base, with 11 bases between them. Germline CDR1 reads SGHVS; CDR2 reads FQNEAQ. This CDR3 is 14 amino acids long.

This clonotype appeared a few times. V is TRBV7-4 and J is TRBJ1-4; D possibly corresponds to TRBD1 (5 bases). The CDR3 covers 14 residues. The V end was cut by 2 bases, the J end by 7 bases, with 11 bases between. Germline V lookup: CDR1 SGHVT, CDR2 SQSDAQ. The CDR3 reads CASSLKGVGEKLFF. CDR3 nucleotides: TGTGCCAGCAGCTTAAAAGGGGTTGGTGAAAAACTGTTTTTT.

Remarks on this clonotype: The junction and the germline gene differ at one end; a read error may be behind it. V gene TRBV7-4 combines with J gene TRBJ2-7; 10 nucleotides align to TRBD1. Germline V gives CDR1 SGHVT, CDR2 SQSDAQ. The CDR3 loop spans 15 amino acids. CDR3 DNA: TGTGCCAGTAGTATCGGGACAGGGGCTCCGGACGAGCAGTGCTTC. Translated, it gives CASSIGTGAPDEQCF.

The genes are TRBV2 and TRBJ2-7; maybe TRBD1 (6 bases). The CDR3 is 16 amino acids. Trimming took 0 bases from V and 1 from J, leaving 13 bases between them. CDR1 is SNHLY and CDR2 is FYNNEI in the germline V gene. The CDR3 is CASSEAAGDSSYEQYF. DNA of the CDR3: TGTGCCAGCAGTGAAGCGGCAGGGGATAGTTCCTACGAGCAGTACTTC. Full variable domain (rest looked up from reference TRBV2 and TRBJ2-7): EPEVTQTPSHQVTQMGQEVILRCVPISNHLYFYWYRQILGQKVEFLVSFYNNEISEKSEIFDDQFSVERPDGSNFTLKIRSTKLEDSAMYFCASSEAAGDSSYEQYFGPGTRLTVT.

J is TRBJ2-6 and V is TRBV14; 7 bases line up with TRBD1. The germline CDR1 and CDR2 sequences are SGHDN and FVKESK. With V trimmed by 0 bases and J by 0 bases, 5 bases remained unmatched. The CDR3 spans 18 residues. CDR3 in DNA: TGTGCCAGCAGCCAAGACGGGACAGCCGACTCTGGGGCCAACGTCCTGACTTTC. Protein sequence: CASSQDGTADSGANVLTF.

CDR3 coding DNA: TGCGCCAGCAGCTTAACAGCAGCCTCCTACGAGCAGTACTTC. Encoded protein: CASSLTAASYEQYF. The J gene is TRBJ2-7, the V gene TRBV5-1; D is undetermined. From germline, CDR1 is SGHRS and CDR2 YFSETQ. V lost 2 bases to trimming and J lost 0 bases, with 9 bases between them. CDR3 size: 14 residues.

Ten or more counts support this clonotype. The chain is built from TRBV2 and TRBJ1-1; the D is unclear. Germline V gene sequence: CDR1 SNHLY, CDR2 FYNNEI. Trimming took 6 bases from V and 1 from J, leaving 9 bases between them. The CDR3 extends over 13 amino acids. The CDR3 nucleotides are TGTGCCAGCAGGCCTACAGAGAACACTGAAGCTTTCTTT. It yields the protein CASRPTENTEAFF.

This clonotype was picked up many times. The chain carries TRBV10-3 and TRBJ2-6, with TRBD1 identical over 8 bases. CDR1 is ENHRY, CDR2 SYGVKD, per germline. With V trimmed by 10 bases and J by 4 bases, 6 bases remained unmatched. This CDR3 spans 14 amino acids. The CDR3, as DNA: TGTGCCAGCAACAGGGGGTCGGGGGCCAACGTCCTGACTTTC. Translated: CASNRGSGANVLTF.

This clonotype was observed a single time. This chain connects TRBV11-2 to TRBJ1-2, with 7 bases lining up with TRBD1. The CDR3 covers 16 residues. V lost 5 bases to trimming and J lost 10 bases; unmatched junction nucleotides: 19. Germline loops: CDR1 SGHAT, CDR2 FQNNGV. The CDR3 spells CASSLRRTGDREPYTF. The CDR3 DNA reads TGTGCCAGCAGCCTAAGACGAACAGGGGATAGGGAACCCTACACCTTC.

This clonotype was recorded at least ten times. This sequence joins TRBV24-1 and TRBJ1-2; D is undetermined. The CDR3 consists of 11 residues. Trimming cost V 1 base and J 8 bases, with 4 bases left between them. Germline V gene sequence: CDR1 KGHDR, CDR2 SFDVKD. CDR3 sequence reads: CATSDFGGYTF. The CDR3 DNA sequence: TGTGCCACCAGTGATTTCGGCGGCTACACCTTC.

This clonotype showed up just a few times. The chain combines TRBV25-1 with TRBJ1-1, with 7 nucleotides matching TRBD1. J gave up 4 bases and V 6 bases, and 14 bases lay outside the gene matches. This CDR3 contains 16 residues. Germline values: CDR1 MGHDK, CDR2 SYGVNS. The CDR3 region is CASSLTFTGDGTEAFF. In DNA form, the CDR3 reads TGTGCCAGCAGCTTGACCTTTACAGGGGATGGCACTGAAGCTTTCTTT.

The V gene is TRBV15, the J gene TRBJ2-7, with a weak D call TRBD2 (5 bases). The CDR3 loop spans 12 amino acids. Trimming removed 3 bases from V and 5 bases from J, with 8 bases in between. Germline CDR1 and CDR2: LNHNV and YYDKDF (reference sequence). CDR3 residues: CATSSYGDEQYF. As DNA, the CDR3 is TGTGCCACCAGCAGTTACGGGGACGAGCAGTACTTC. The whole variable domain, filled in from reference TRBV15 and TRBJ2-7, reads DAMVIQNPRYQVTQFGKPVTLSCSQTLNHNVMYWYQQKSSQAPKLLFHYYDKDFNNEADTPDNFQSRRPNTSFCFLDIRSPGLGDTAMYLCATSSYGDEQYFGPGTRLTVT.

This clonotype was seen more than once but under ten times. The gene calls are TRBV9 and TRBJ2-7; D uncertain. Germline CDR1 and CDR2: SGDLS and YYNGEE. V lost 4 bases and J lost 2, with 13 bases in between. The CDR3 runs 14 residues. CDR3 sequence: CASSPPTNTYEQYF. The CDR3 DNA reads TGTGCCAGCAGCCCCCCCACGAACACCTACGAGCAGTACTTC.

This clonotype has only a few counts. The junction does not match germline at one end; this may be a read error. The chain is built from TRBV11-1 and TRBJ1-6; 7 bases align to TRBD1. The CDR3 totals 15 residues. From germline, CDR1 is SGHAT and CDR2 FQDESV (reference sequence). CDR3 sequence reads: CASSNSAGGWSPLHF. CDR3 DNA: TGCGCCAGCAGCAATTCCGCAGGGGGTTGGTCACCCCTCCACTTT.

The rearrangement joins TRBV12-3 or TRBV12-4 to TRBJ1-2; D remains ambiguous. Trimming stripped 1 base from V and 3 bases from J, with 12 bases between. CDR3 length: 15 residues. The CDR3 protein is CASSLGQLRHYGYTF. CDR3 nucleotide sequence: TGTGCCAGCAGTTTAGGGCAACTCAGGCACTATGGCTACACCTTC.

This clonotype has ten or more counts. The CDR3 loop is CSVAGQGYEQYF. The CDR3 DNA follows: TGCAGCGTTGCAGGACAGGGGTACGAGCAGTACTTC. The chain joins TRBV29-1 to TRBJ2-7, with 9 bases that match TRBD1. This CDR3 region has 12 residues. Unmatched junction bases numbered 2, after V lost 4 bases and J lost 4 bases. The germline CDR1 and CDR2 sequences are SQVTM and ANQGSEA.

This clonotype has only a few counts. The gene calls are TRBV20-1 and TRBJ2-7; D may correspond to TRBD1 or TRBD2 (5 bases each). V dropped 0 bases and J dropped 2 bases, with 14 bases sitting between them. CDR1 DFQATT and CDR2 SNEGSKA come from the germline V gene (reference sequence). This CDR3 contains 15 residues. CDR3 sequence: CSARDPGGAAYEQYF. The DNA for the CDR3 is TGCAGTGCTAGAGATCCTGGGGGAGCGGCCTACGAGCAGTACTTC.

The chain combines TRBV12-3 or TRBV12-4 with TRBJ1-2; 9 nucleotides match TRBD1. Trimming cost V 5 bases and J 5 bases; bases outside gene matches: 6. This CDR3 has 14 residues. The CDR3 here is CASSRAGTGYGYTF. The CDR3 DNA reads as TGTGCCAGCAGTCGGGCCGGGACAGGGTATGGCTACACCTTC.

Of note for this clonotype: The junction departs from germline at one end; a sequencing error may be responsible. V usage is TRBV7-2 and J usage is TRBJ1-4, with TRBD1 matching over 7 bases. In germline, CDR1 is SGHTA, CDR2 FQGNSA. The CDR3 has 17 amino acids. The DNA for the CDR3 is TGCGCCAGCAGGAAGTTGGGACAGCCAGCAACTAATGAAAAACTGTTTTTT. It yields the protein CASRKLGQPATNEKLFF.